Here is one T cell receptor beta chain with its context. This specimen belongs to a study of control samples from healthy donors and cancer patients. The protocol was immunoSEQ multiplex PCR, while the TCRdb copy is restricted to in-frame clones and leaves out a portion. The sample lists 77,000 or so clones, roughly 89% seen once, with 15% to 18% in the top ten. CDR1 and CDR2 from the germline V gene are SGHRS and YFSETQ. The length of the CDR3 is 14 residues. V shed 2 bases and J shed 4 bases, with 10 bases lying between them. This chain uses TRBV5-1 with TRBJ1-5; D may be TRBD1 (6 bases). The clonotype comes from a young man in good health. Material: blood. The CDR3: CASSFEGGNQPQHF. The CDR3, as DNA: TGCGCCAGCAGCTTTGAAGGGGGAAATCAGCCCCAGCATTTT.